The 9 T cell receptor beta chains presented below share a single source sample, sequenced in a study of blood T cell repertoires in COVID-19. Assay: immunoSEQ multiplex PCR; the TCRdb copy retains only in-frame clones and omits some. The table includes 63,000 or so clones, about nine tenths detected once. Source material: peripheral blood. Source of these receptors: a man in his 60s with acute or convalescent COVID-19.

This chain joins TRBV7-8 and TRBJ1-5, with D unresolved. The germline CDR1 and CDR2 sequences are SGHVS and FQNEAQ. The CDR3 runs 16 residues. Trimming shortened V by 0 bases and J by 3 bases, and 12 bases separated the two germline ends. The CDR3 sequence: CASSLASGGNNQPQHF. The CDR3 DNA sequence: TGTGCCAGCAGCTTAGCGTCGGGAGGGAACAATCAGCCCCAGCATTTT.

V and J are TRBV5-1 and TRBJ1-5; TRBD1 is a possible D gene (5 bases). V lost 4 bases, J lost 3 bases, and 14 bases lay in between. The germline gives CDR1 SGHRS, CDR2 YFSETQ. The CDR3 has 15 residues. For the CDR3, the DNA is TGCGCCAGCAGCGTGACGGGGGATCCCAATCAGCCCCAGCATTTT. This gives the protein CASSVTGDPNQPQHF.

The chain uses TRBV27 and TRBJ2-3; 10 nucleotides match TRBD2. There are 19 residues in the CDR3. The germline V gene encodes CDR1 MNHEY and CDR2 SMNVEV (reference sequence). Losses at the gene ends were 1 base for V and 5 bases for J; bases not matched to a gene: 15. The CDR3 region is CASSLFLSAAGGRGDTQYF. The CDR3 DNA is TGTGCCAGCAGTTTATTCCTGTCAGCAGCGGGGGGGCGGGGAGATACGCAGTATTTT.

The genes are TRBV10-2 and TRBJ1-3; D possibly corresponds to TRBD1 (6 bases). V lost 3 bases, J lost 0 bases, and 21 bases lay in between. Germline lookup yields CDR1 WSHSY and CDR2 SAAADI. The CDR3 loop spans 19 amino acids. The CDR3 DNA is TGCGCCAGCAGTGATCCCCCAGGGGAAACGATAAGCTCTGGAAACACCATATATTTT. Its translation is CASSDPPGETISSGNTIYF.

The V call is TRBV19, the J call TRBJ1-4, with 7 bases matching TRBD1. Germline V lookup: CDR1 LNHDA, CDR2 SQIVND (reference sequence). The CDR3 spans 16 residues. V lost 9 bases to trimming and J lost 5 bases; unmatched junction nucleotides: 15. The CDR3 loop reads CASGSPIDRANEKLFF. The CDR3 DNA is TGTGCCAGCGGTTCCCCCATCGACAGGGCCAATGAAAAACTGTTTTTT.

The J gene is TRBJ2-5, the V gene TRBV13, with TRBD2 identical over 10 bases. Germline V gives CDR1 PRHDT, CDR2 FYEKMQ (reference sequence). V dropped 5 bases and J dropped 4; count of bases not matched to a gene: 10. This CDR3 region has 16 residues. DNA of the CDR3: TGTGCCAGCAGCACCCGAGCTAGCGGGGGATTAGAGACCCAGTACTTC. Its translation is CASSTRASGGLETQYF. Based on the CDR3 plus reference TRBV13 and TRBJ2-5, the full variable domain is AAGVIQSPRHLIKEKRETATLKCYPIPRHDTVYWYQQGPGQDPQFLISFYEKMQSDKGSIPDRFSAQQFSDYHSELNMSSLELGDSALYFCASSTRASGGLETQYFGPGTRLLVL.

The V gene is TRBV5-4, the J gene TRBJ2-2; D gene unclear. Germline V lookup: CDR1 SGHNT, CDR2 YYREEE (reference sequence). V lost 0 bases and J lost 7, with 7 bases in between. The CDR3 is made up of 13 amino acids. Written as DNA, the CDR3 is TGTGCCAGCAGCTTGGGAGGTGGCGGGGAGCTGTTTTTT. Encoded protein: CASSLGGGGELFF. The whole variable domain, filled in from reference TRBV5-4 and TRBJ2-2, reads ETGVTQSPTHLIKTRGQQVTLRCSSQSGHNTVSWYQQALGQGPQFIFQYYREEENGRGNFPPRFSGLQFPNYSSELNVNALELDDSALYLCASSLGGGGELFFGEGSRLTVL.

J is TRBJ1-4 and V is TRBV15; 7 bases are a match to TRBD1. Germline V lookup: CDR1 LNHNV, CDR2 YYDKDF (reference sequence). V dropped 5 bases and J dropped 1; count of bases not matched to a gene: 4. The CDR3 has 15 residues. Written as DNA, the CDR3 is TGTGCCACCAGCCCCCGACAGGGAACTAATGAAAAACTGTTTTTT. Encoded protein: CATSPRQGTNEKLFF.

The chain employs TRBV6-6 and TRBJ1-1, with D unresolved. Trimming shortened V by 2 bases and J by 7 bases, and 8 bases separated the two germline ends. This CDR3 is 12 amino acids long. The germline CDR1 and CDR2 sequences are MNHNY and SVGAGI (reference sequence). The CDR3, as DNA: TGTGCCAGCAGTTACCCAGTCGTTGAAGCTTTCTTT. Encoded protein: CASSYPVVEAFF.